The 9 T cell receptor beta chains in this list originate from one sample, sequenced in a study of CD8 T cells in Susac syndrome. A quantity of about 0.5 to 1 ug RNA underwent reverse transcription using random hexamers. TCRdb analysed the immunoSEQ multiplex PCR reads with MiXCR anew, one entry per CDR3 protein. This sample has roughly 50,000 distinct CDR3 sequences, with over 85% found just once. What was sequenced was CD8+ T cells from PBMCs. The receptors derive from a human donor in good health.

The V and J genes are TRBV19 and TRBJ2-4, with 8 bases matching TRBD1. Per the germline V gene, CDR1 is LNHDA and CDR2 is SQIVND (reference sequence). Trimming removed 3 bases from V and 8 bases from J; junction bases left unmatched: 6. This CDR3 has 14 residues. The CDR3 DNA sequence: TGTGCCAGTAGTATGGGGGACAGGATGGACATTCAGTACTTC. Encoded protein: CASSMGDRMDIQYF. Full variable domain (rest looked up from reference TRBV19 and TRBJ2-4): DGGITQSPKYLFRKEGQNVTLSCEQNLNHDAMYWYRQDPGQGLRLIYYSQIVNDFQKGDIAEGYSVSREKKESFPLTVTSAQKNPTAFYLCASSMGDRMDIQYFGAGTRLSVL.

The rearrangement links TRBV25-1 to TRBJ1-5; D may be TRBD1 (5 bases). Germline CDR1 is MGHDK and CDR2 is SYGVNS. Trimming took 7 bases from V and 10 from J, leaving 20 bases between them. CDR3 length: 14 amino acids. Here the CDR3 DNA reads TGTGCCAGCACCGAAGGGACTTCCAATCGACCCCAGCATTTT. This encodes CASTEGTSNRPQHF.

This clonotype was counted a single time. The CDR3 DNA follows: TGTGCCACCAGGTCTGGTTTGAACACTGAAGCTTTCTTT. Translating it yields CATRSGLNTEAFF. J is TRBJ1-1 and V is TRBV24-1; no definite D call. The CDR3 length is 13 residues. V dropped 7 bases and J dropped 0 bases, with 8 bases sitting between them. Germline CDR1 reads KGHDR; CDR2 reads SFDVKD.

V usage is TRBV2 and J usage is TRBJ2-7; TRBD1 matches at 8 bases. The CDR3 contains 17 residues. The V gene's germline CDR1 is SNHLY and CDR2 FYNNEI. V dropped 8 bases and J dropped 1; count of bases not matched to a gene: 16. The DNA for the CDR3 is TGTGCCAGCGGCTCGACAGGGGCCATCGGGGTTTCCTACGAGCAGTACTTC. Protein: CASGSTGAIGVSYEQYF. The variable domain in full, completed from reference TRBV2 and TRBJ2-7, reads EPEVTQTPSHQVTQMGQEVILRCVPISNHLYFYWYRQILGQKVEFLVSFYNNEISEKSEIFDDQFSVERPDGSNFTLKIRSTKLEDSAMYFCASGSTGAIGVSYEQYFGPGTRLTVT.

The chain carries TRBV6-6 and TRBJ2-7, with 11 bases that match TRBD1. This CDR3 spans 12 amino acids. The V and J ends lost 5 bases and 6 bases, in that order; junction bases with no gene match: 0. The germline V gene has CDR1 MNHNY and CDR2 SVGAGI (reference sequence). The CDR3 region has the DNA TGTGCCAGCAGTGGACAGGGGGCCGAGCAGTACTTC. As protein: CASSGQGAEQYF.

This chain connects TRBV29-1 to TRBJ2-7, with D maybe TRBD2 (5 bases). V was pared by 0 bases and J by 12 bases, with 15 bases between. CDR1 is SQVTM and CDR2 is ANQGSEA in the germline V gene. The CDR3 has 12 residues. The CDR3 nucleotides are TGCAGCGTTGAAGATAAAGACGGGGTGGGGTACTTC. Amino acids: CSVEDKDGVGYF.

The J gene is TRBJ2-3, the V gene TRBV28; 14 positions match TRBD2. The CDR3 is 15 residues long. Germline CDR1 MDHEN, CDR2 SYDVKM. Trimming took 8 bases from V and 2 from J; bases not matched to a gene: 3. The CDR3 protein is CASGLAGGLTDTQYF. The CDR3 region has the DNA TGTGCCAGCGGACTAGCGGGAGGCCTCACAGATACGCAGTATTTT. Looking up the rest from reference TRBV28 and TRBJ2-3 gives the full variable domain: DVKVTQSSRYLVKRTGEKVFLECVQDMDHENMFWYRQDPGLGLRLIYFSYDVKMKEKGDIPEGYSVSREKKERFSLILESASTNQTSMYLCASGLAGGLTDTQYFGPGTRLTVL.

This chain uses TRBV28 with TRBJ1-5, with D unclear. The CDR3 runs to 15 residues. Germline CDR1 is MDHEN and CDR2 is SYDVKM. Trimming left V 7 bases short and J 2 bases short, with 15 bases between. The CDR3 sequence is CASIPTGPGNQPQHF. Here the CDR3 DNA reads TGTGCCAGCATCCCCACGGGTCCGGGCAATCAGCCCCAGCATTTT.

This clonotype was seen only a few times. CDR3 bases: TGTGCCAGCAGTTTTAACAGAAACTATGGCTACACCTTC. This encodes CASSFNRNYGYTF. The rearrangement links TRBV27 to TRBJ1-2, with D unclear. Looked up from germline, CDR1 is MNHEY and CDR2 is SMNVEV (reference sequence). V dropped 3 bases and J dropped 2 bases, with 7 bases sitting between them. The CDR3 has 13 residues.